Each of the 31 T cell receptor beta chains below was sequenced from the same sample in a study of T cells in Graves' hyperthyroidism and ophthalmopathy. Regions amplified from RNA transcripts were the TCR beta CDR3 regions. HTBI primers were the set used in a first-round RT-PCR of the TCR CDR3. TCRdb fed the multiplex PCR reads into MiXCR, producing one record per CDR3 protein. This table holds some 270,000 distinct CDR3 sequences, approximately 23% found once. Sequencing used blood. The receptors were gathered from a woman aged 40 to 49 with Graves' ophthalmopathy.

This clonotype occurred many times. The V gene is TRBV29-1, the J gene TRBJ2-5; 7 nucleotides align to TRBD1. V gave up 2 bases and J gave up 0 bases; unmatched junction bases: 6. This CDR3 has 15 amino acids. From germline, CDR1 is SQVTM and CDR2 ANQGSEA. CDR3 in amino acids: CSVERDSYNQETQYF. For the CDR3, the DNA is TGCAGCGTTGAAAGGGACAGCTACAACCAAGAGACCCAGTACTTC. Full variable domain (missing parts from reference TRBV29-1 and TRBJ2-5): SAVISQKPSRDICQRGTSLTIQCQVDSQVTMMFWYRQQPGQSLTLIATANQGSEATYESGFVIDKFPISRPNLTFSTLTVSNMSPEDSSIYLCSVERDSYNQETQYFGPGTRLLVL.

In its sample, this clonotype was seen many times. The rearrangement links TRBV7-2 to TRBJ2-7; D not resolved. This CDR3 spans 14 amino acids. In germline, CDR1 is SGHTA, CDR2 FQGNSA. Trimming shortened V by 2 bases and J by 1 base, and 9 bases separated the two germline ends. For the CDR3, the DNA is TGTGCCAGCAGCTTACATGACGGGTCCTACGAGCAGTACTTC. It yields the protein CASSLHDGSYEQYF. Based on the CDR3 plus reference TRBV7-2 and TRBJ2-7, the full variable domain is GAGVSQSPSNKVTEKGKDVELRCDPISGHTALYWYRQSLGQGLEFLIYFQGNSAPDKSGLPSDRFSAERTGGSVSTLTIQRTQQEDSAVYLCASSLHDGSYEQYFGPGTRLTVT.

This clonotype was found once. This clone may be a read error of a much larger clone one base away. J is TRBJ1-2 and V is TRBV9; D uncertain. Trimming took off 1 base at V and 7 bases at J, with 11 bases between the two ends. The germline V gene encodes CDR1 SGDLS and CDR2 YYNGEE. CDR3 length: 13 amino acids. The CDR3 here is CASSVMGWSGYTF. CDR3 DNA sequence: TGTGCCAGCAGCGTAATGGGATGGTCTGGCTACACCTTC. Together with reference TRBV9 and TRBJ1-2, the CDR3 gives the full variable domain: DSGVTQTPKHLITATGQRVTLRCSPRSGDLSVYWYQQSLDQGLQFLIQYYNGEERAKGNILERFSAQQFPDLHSELNLSSLELGDSALYFCASSVMGWSGYTFGSGTRLTVV.

In its sample, this clonotype was seen many times. The chain is built from TRBV24-1 and TRBJ2-6, with 9 bases that match TRBD1. With V trimmed by 5 bases and J by 0 bases, 10 bases remained unmatched. Per the germline V gene, CDR1 is KGHDR and CDR2 is SFDVKD. The CDR3 extends over 19 amino acids. The CDR3 DNA is TGTGCCACCAGTGGACCTCCGGGACAGGGAAACTCTGGGGCCAACGTCCTGACTTTC. Translation: CATSGPPGQGNSGANVLTF.

This clonotype was detected ten times or more. The chain couples TRBV20-1 to TRBJ2-5; 9 bases map to TRBD2. CDR1 is DFQATT and CDR2 is SNEGSKA in the germline V gene (reference sequence). The CDR3 runs to 14 residues. The J segment lost 3 bases and the V segment lost 4 bases, leaving 6 bases of the junction unmatched. Written as DNA, the CDR3 is TGCAGTGCTATCCCGACTAGCGGAAAAGAGACCCAGTACTTC. This codes for CSAIPTSGKETQYF.

Ten or more counts support this clonotype. The chain joins TRBV28 to TRBJ2-5, with D perhaps TRBD1 or TRBD2 (10 bases each). The CDR3 length is 19 residues. CDR1 and CDR2 (germline): MDHEN, SYDVKM. Between the trimmed V and J ends, which lost 6 bases and 5 bases, there was a span of 31 bases. In DNA form, the CDR3 reads TGTGCCAGCAGCCCAGACAGGGGGCTAGCGGGAGCTATTGGGGAGACCCAGTACTTC. Its translation: CASSPDRGLAGAIGETQYF.

This clonotype was observed many times. The chain has TRBV7-2 and TRBJ2-7, with 13 bases fitting TRBD2. The CDR3 spans 14 residues. After removal of 5 bases from V and 4 bases from J, the junction contained 2 bases not matched to a gene. CDR1 SGHTA and CDR2 FQGNSA come from the germline V gene. DNA for the CDR3: TGTGCCAGCAGCACGGGACTAGCGGGGTACGAGCAGTACTTC. This codes for CASSTGLAGYEQYF.

The sample holds many counts of this clonotype. This sequence joins TRBV29-1 and TRBJ2-5; D unclear. CDR1 and CDR2 from the germline V gene are SQVTM and ANQGSEA. The V end lost 7 bases, the J end lost 2 bases, and 11 bases lay between the germline ends. The CDR3 covers 12 residues. For the CDR3, the DNA is TGCAGCGCCCAAGGTGGGCAAGAGACCCAGTACTTC. It specifies CSAQGGQETQYF.

This rearrangement joins TRBV6-5 to TRBJ2-7, with D uncertain. The CDR3 spans 14 residues. Per germline, CDR1 MNHEY and CDR2 SVGAGI. The V gene lost 3 bases and the J gene lost 0 bases, with 9 bases spanning the gap. The CDR3 nucleotides are TGTGCCAGCAGTTATACGGCGGTCTCCTACGAGCAGTACTTC. This translates into CASSYTAVSYEQYF.

J is TRBJ1-1 and V is TRBV4-1, with no clear D. V was shortened by 4 bases and J by 7 bases, with 10 bases between the two germline ends. The length of the CDR3 is 12 residues. Germline V gene sequence: CDR1 MGHRA, CDR2 YSYEKL. In nucleotides, the CDR3 is TGCGCCAGCAGCCGAGACGTAGGTGAAGCTTTCTTT. Translating it yields CASSRDVGEAFF.

This clonotype was picked up a small number of times. This chain links TRBV18 with TRBJ2-7; D gene unclear. This CDR3 spans 13 amino acids. V lost 3 bases and J 6 bases, leaving 12 bases between the germline ends. From germline, CDR1 is KGHSH and CDR2 LQKENI. The CDR3 protein is CASSPETIGEQYF. CDR3 DNA sequence: TGTGCCAGCTCACCCGAGACGATTGGCGAGCAGTACTTC.

This clonotype was counted at least ten times. The rearrangement joins TRBV2 to TRBJ2-7; 9 nucleotides align to TRBD2. CDR1 is SNHLY and CDR2 is FYNNEI in the germline V gene. The CDR3 is 17 amino acids. The V and J ends lost 4 bases and 2 bases, in that order; junction bases with no gene match: 12. The CDR3 DNA is TGTGCCAGCAGTGGGGCCTTAGGGTCTAGCGGGACCTACGAGCAGTACTTC. Protein sequence: CASSGALGSSGTYEQYF.

This clonotype was counted at least ten times. The chain joins TRBV5-4 to TRBJ1-1; the D gene is possibly TRBD1 (5 bases). There are 17 residues in the CDR3. The germline gives CDR1 SGHNT, CDR2 YYREEE (reference sequence). V was trimmed by 3 bases and J by 4 bases, leaving 22 bases between them. The CDR3 nucleotides are TGTGCCAGCAGCTCGCCCTTTCGTCAGGGAGGGCTCACTGAAGCTTTCTTT. Translating gives CASSSPFRQGGLTEAFF.

This clonotype was observed at least ten times. The chain is built from TRBV20-1 and TRBJ2-7; D is possibly TRBD1 or TRBD2 (6 bases each). The CDR3 is 14 amino acids. CDR1 is DFQATT and CDR2 is SNEGSKA in the germline V gene (reference sequence). V dropped 4 bases and J dropped 6 bases, with 19 bases sitting between them. The CDR3, as DNA: TGCAGTGCTAATGGGGGGCAGGGCACTCCCGAGCAGTACTTC. Amino acids: CSANGGQGTPEQYF.

The V and J genes are TRBV12-3 or TRBV12-4 and TRBJ1-2; 11 positions agree with TRBD1. The V gene end was trimmed by 5 bases and the J gene end by 2 bases; junction bases not matched to a gene: 7. The CDR3 totals 16 residues. Written as DNA, the CDR3 is TGTGCCAGCAGTCTGGCGGGGACAGGGGGGAACTATGGCTACACCTTC. This encodes CASSLAGTGGNYGYTF.

The chain carries TRBV6-1 and TRBJ2-7; D tentatively reads TRBD1 or TRBD2 (6 bases each). The germline gives CDR1 MNHNS, CDR2 SASEGT. Between the trimmed V and J ends, which lost 6 bases and 0 bases, there was a span of 15 bases. The CDR3 loop spans 15 amino acids. The CDR3 region has the DNA TGTGCCAGCAGCCGGGGGCGCCGAAGCTCCTACGAGCAGTACTTC. It translates to CASSRGRRSSYEQYF.

This clonotype was observed a handful of times. The chain carries TRBV20-1 and TRBJ2-2; TRBD2 agrees at 13 bases. CDR3 length: 17 amino acids. V lost 5 bases, J lost 6 bases, and 12 bases stayed unmatched. Germline assignment: CDR1 DFQATT and CDR2 SNEGSKA (reference sequence). The CDR3 DNA sequence: TGCAGTGCTCCCCCAGGACTAGCGGGAGACGGGGCCGGGGAGCTGTTTTTT. It yields the protein CSAPPGLAGDGAGELFF.

This clonotype has ten or more counts. This sequence joins TRBV27 and TRBJ2-7; D is perhaps TRBD1 (8 bases). Germline-derived CDR1 and CDR2 are MNHEY and SMNVEV (reference sequence). V lost 6 bases to trimming and J lost 3 bases, with 15 bases between them. The CDR3 extends over 14 amino acids. CDR3 residues: CASRHRGGLYEQYF. The CDR3 DNA sequence: TGTGCCAGCAGACACAGGGGGGGTCTCTACGAGCAGTACTTC.

This clonotype has at least ten counts. The V and J genes are TRBV7-8 and TRBJ1-2; 10 nucleotides line up with TRBD1. Per the germline V gene, CDR1 is SGHVS and CDR2 is FQNEAQ. The V segment lost 1 base and the J segment 8 bases; nucleotides outside the gene matches: 4. CDR3 length equals 14 residues. This CDR3 is CASSLGTGGGGYTF. CDR3 coding DNA: TGTGCCAGCAGCTTAGGGACAGGGGGAGGGGGCTACACCTTC.

This clonotype appeared many times. The chain recombines TRBV7-9 with TRBJ1-1, with a weak D call TRBD1 (6 bases). Germline V lookup: CDR1 SEHNR, CDR2 FQNEAQ (reference sequence). V shed 0 bases and J shed 1 base, with 9 bases lying between them. The CDR3 has 15 residues. CDR3 sequence reads: CASSLATGPNTEAFF. CDR3 nucleotides: TGTGCCAGCAGCTTAGCGACAGGCCCGAACACTGAAGCTTTCTTT.

This sequence joins TRBV28 and TRBJ1-1; TRBD1 matches 7 bases. The CDR3 is made up of 15 amino acids. Germline trimming cut 3 bases from V and 6 bases from J; bases unmatched to any gene: 10. Germline CDR1 reads MDHEN; CDR2 reads SYDVKM. The CDR3 DNA is TGTGCCAGCAGTTTGCCGACAGGGACCTCAGCTGAAGCTTTCTTT. This codes for CASSLPTGTSAEAFF.

This clonotype was counted once. The CDR3 nucleotides are TGTGCCACCAGCAGAGATCGCGTACCCGGGGAGCTGTTTTTT. As protein: CATSRDRVPGELFF. The chain recombines TRBV15 with TRBJ2-2; D is uncertain. The CDR3 covers 14 residues. V lost 0 bases to trimming and J lost 6 bases, with 8 bases between them. Germline values: CDR1 LNHNV, CDR2 YYDKDF (reference sequence).

This clonotype was detected ten times or more. The chain couples TRBV28 to TRBJ2-2, with D unclear. Germline lookup yields CDR1 MDHEN and CDR2 SYDVKM. The CDR3 is 13 amino acids. The V end lost 1 base, the J end lost 10 bases, and 10 bases lay between the germline ends. Here the CDR3 reads CASSLSPGEELFF. In DNA, the CDR3 is TGTGCCAGCAGTTTATCCCCTGGCGAGGAGCTGTTTTTT.

This clonotype was detected many times. This chain connects TRBV3-1 to TRBJ1-1; 7 nucleotides align to TRBD1. CDR3 size: 17 residues. Trimming at V came to 3 bases and at J to 6 bases, leaving 16 bases not matched to a gene. Per the germline V gene, CDR1 is LGHDT and CDR2 is YNNKEL (reference sequence). CDR3 nucleotides: TGTGCCAGCAGCCAGAAGGGGGCAGGGGCTAGTAGCGCTGAAGCTTTCTTT. Translation: CASSQKGAGASSAEAFF.

This clonotype was observed at least ten times. This chain joins TRBV11-2 and TRBJ2-3, with 8 positions matching TRBD2. V trimming: 0 bases; J trimming: 7 bases; junction bases outside the gene matches: 12. The CDR3 has 17 amino acids. Germline V gene lookup returns CDR1 SGHAT and CDR2 FQNNGV. The CDR3 DNA reads as TGTGCCAGCAGCTTAGATGGAACTAGCGGATTTATGAATACGCAGTATTTT. Translation: CASSLDGTSGFMNTQYF.

This clonotype showed up many times. The rearrangement uses TRBV7-6 and TRBJ1-1; 9 bases are shared with TRBD1. The CDR3 has 15 amino acids. J lost 1 base, V lost 6 bases, and 6 bases had no gene match. Germline loops: CDR1 SGHVS, CDR2 FNYEAQ. In DNA, the CDR3 is TGTGCCAGCAGTCCGGGACAGGGAACGAACACTGAAGCTTTCTTT. This codes for CASSPGQGTNTEAFF. Full variable domain (missing parts from reference TRBV7-6 and TRBJ1-1): GAGVSQSPRYKVTKRGQDVALRCDPISGHVSLYWYRQALGQGPEFLTYFNYEAQQDKSGLPNDRFSAERPEGSISTLTIQRTEQRDSAMYRCASSPGQGTNTEAFFGQGTRLTVV.

This clonotype appeared a few times. This rearrangement joins TRBV30 to TRBJ2-4; 10 bases line up with TRBD1. V gave up 4 bases and J gave up 7 bases; unmatched junction bases: 4. Germline values: CDR1 GTSNPN, CDR2 SVGIG (reference sequence). CDR3 length equals 13 residues. In DNA, the CDR3 is TGTGCCTGGAAGACAGGGGGCGTCAACATTCAGTACTTC. This encodes CAWKTGGVNIQYF. The variable domain in full, completed from reference TRBV30 and TRBJ2-4, reads SQTIHQWPATLVQPVGSPLSLECTVEGTSNPNLYWYRQAAGRGLQLLFYSVGIGQISSEVPQNLSASRPQDRQFILSSKKLLLSDSGFYLCAWKTGGVNIQYFGAGTRLSVL.

For this clonotype: This may be a read error, as it is one base from a much larger clone. The genes are TRBV29-1 and TRBJ2-2; unclear D gene. V was shortened by 5 bases and J by 0 bases, with 7 bases between the two germline ends. This CDR3 region has 13 residues. Per germline, CDR1 SQVTM and CDR2 ANQGSEA. The chain's CDR3 is CSVIGANTGELFF. The DNA for the CDR3 is TGCAGCGTTATAGGTGCGAACACCGGGGAGCTGTTTTTT.

This clonotype was seen ten or more times. The J gene is TRBJ2-4, the V gene TRBV7-2; TRBD2 matches 12 bases. Germline CDR1 is SGHTA and CDR2 is FQGNSA. V was pared by 4 bases and J by 9 bases, with 7 bases of the junction left unmatched. The CDR3 is made up of 15 amino acids. The CDR3 region has the DNA TGTGCCAGCAGCTCCGACGGACTAGCGGGAAGCATTCAGTACTTC. Protein product: CASSSDGLAGSIQYF.

This chain uses TRBV29-1 with TRBJ2-7; 9 bases align to TRBD2. Unmatched junction bases numbered 5, after V lost 6 bases and J lost 2 bases. Germline loops: CDR1 SQVTM, CDR2 ANQGSEA. CDR3 length: 13 amino acids. CDR3 loop: CSVRTSATYEQYF. The DNA for the CDR3 is TGCAGCGTAAGGACTAGCGCAACCTACGAGCAGTACTTC.

This chain uses TRBV29-1 with TRBJ1-1, with 8 bases identical to TRBD1. Trimming removed 3 bases from V and 7 bases from J; junction bases left unmatched: 7. CDR1 SQVTM and CDR2 ANQGSEA come from the germline V gene. The CDR3 has 13 residues. The CDR3 sequence is CSVDPQGAGEAFF. The CDR3 bases are TGCAGCGTTGACCCCCAGGGGGCAGGTGAAGCTTTCTTT.